This T cell receptor beta chain was obtained from a study of blood T cell repertoires in COVID-19. Study-wide context: The study drew acute and convalescent COVID-19 samples from the United States, Italy and Spain. T cells, B-cell-depleted T cells, or PBMCs supplied cDNA or gDNA.

Per the authors' pipeline: The assay estimated nucleated cells by amplifying reference gene primers. Sequenced by immunoSEQ multiplex PCR; TCRdb stores in-frame clones only, minus some. V and J calls and clone size come straight from that table; D and trimming were deduced from the DNA. The sample contains roughly 300,000 clones, about 85% of which appear only once. Germline lookup yields CDR1 SGHTA and CDR2 FQGNSA. This CDR3 has 15 residues. V lost 5 bases to trimming and J lost 0 bases, with 13 bases between them. The chain couples TRBV7-2 to TRBJ1-1; D remains unclear. This receptor was obtained from a human donor in a cohort sampled during active COVID-19. The material sequenced was peripheral blood. The CDR3: CASSAQVILNTEAFF. CDR3 coding DNA: TGTGCCAGCAGCGCCCAGGTAATTCTGAACACTGAAGCTTTCTTT.